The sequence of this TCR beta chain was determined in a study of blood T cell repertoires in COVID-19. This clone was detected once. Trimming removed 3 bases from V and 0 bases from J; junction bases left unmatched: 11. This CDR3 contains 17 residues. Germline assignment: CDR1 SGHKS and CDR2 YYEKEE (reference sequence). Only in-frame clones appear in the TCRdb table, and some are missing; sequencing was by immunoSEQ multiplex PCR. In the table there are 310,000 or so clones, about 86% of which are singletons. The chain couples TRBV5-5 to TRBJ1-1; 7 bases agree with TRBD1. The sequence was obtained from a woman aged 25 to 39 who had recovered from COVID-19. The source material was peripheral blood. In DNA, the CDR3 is TGTGCCAGCAGCTCAAAACAGGGGTCGAGCATGAACACTGAAGCTTTCTTT. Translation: CASSSKQGSSMNTEAFF. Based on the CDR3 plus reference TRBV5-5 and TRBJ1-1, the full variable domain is DAGVTQSPTHLIKTRGQQVTLRCSPISGHKSVSWYQQVLGQGPQFIFQYYEKEERGRGNFPDRFSARQFPNYSSELNVNALLLGDSALYLCASSSKQGSSMNTEAFFGQGTRLTVV.